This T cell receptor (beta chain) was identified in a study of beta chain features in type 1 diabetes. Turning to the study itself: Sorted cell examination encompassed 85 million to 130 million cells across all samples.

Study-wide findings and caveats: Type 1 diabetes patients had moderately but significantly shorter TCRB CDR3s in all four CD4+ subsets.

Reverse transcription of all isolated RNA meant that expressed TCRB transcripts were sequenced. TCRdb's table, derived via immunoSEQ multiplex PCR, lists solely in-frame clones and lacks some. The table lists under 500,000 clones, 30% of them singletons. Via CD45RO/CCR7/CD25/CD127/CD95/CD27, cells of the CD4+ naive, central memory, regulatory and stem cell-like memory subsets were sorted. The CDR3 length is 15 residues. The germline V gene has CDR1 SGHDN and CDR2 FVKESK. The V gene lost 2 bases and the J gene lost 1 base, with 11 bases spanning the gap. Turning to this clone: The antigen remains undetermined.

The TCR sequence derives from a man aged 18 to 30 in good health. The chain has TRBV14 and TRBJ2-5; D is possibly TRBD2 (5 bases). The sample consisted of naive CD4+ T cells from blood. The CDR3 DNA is TGTGCCAGCAGCCAATTTGAACTAGTCCAAGAGACCCAGTACTTC. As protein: CASSQFELVQETQYF.